A single sample is the source of the 20 T cell receptor beta chains below, sequenced in a study of shared clonotypes between healthy human individuals. Generated by immunoSEQ multiplex PCR, the TCRdb table keeps only in-frame clones and is missing some. This table has 1.6 million or so clones, about 98.5% appearing once. The sequencing input was naive CD4+ T cells sorted from blood. As to subset: CD45RA+ positively selected. These receptors were taken from a man aged 25 to 40 in good health.

The CDR3 sequence: CASSTSYEQYF. In nucleotides, the CDR3 is TGTGCCAGCAGTACCTCCTACGAGCAGTACTTC. V gene TRBV28 combines with J gene TRBJ2-7; D ambiguous. The CDR3 consists of 11 residues. Per the germline V gene, CDR1 is MDHEN and CDR2 is SYDVKM. V dropped 5 bases and J dropped 0 bases, with 2 bases sitting between them.

CDR3 sequence reads: CASSGYKAGGPPNEQFF. The CDR3 region has the DNA TGTGCCAGCAGTGGGTATAAAGCGGGAGGGCCTCCCAATGAGCAGTTCTTC. V and J are TRBV25-1 and TRBJ2-1, with 10 bases lining up with TRBD2. CDR3 size: 17 residues. Germline V CDR1 and CDR2: MGHDK, SYGVNS. V lost 4 bases to trimming and J lost 6 bases; unmatched junction nucleotides: 12. The full variable domain, rest sourced from reference TRBV25-1 and TRBJ2-1, is EADIYQTPRYLVIGTGKKITLECSQTMGHDKMYWYQQDPGMELHLIHYSYGVNSTEKGDLSSESTVSRIRTEHFPLTLESARPSHTSQYLCASSGYKAGGPPNEQFFGPGTRLTVL.

The V gene is TRBV11-1, the J gene TRBJ2-5; D gene unclear. CDR1 is SGHAT, CDR2 FQDESV, per germline (reference sequence). The CDR3 runs to 14 residues. V was cut by 1 base and J by 1 base, with 7 bases left in between. CDR3 loop: CASSLGAVQETQYF. The CDR3 DNA follows: TGTGCCAGCAGCTTAGGGGCAGTCCAAGAGACCCAGTACTTC.

The chain combines TRBV6-4 with TRBJ1-5, with 9 positions matching TRBD1. This CDR3 is built from 17 residues. Germline V gene sequence: CDR1 MRHNA, CDR2 SNTAGT. V lost 7 bases and J lost 5; bases outside the gene matches: 15. The CDR3 here is CASKYRGADRGYQPQHF. The DNA for the CDR3 is TGTGCCAGCAAATATAGGGGAGCGGACAGGGGTTATCAGCCCCAGCATTTT.

The chain links TRBV28 to TRBJ2-7; D unresolved. Trimming left V 5 bases short and J 3 bases short, with 17 bases between. Germline lookup yields CDR1 MDHEN and CDR2 SYDVKM. This CDR3 is built from 15 residues. CDR3 sequence (DNA): TGTGCCAGCAGTCCCGGTGGTAGTAACGGCTACGAGCAGTACTTC. It specifies CASSPGGSNGYEQYF.

Turning to this clone: Different DNA sequences within this sample yield the same CDR3. The chain employs TRBV18 and TRBJ2-1; 7 bases agree with TRBD2. With 0 bases clipped from V and 3 bases from J, the junction kept 2 bases outside the gene matches. The CDR3 totals 15 residues. In germline, CDR1 is KGHSH, CDR2 LQKENI. In nucleotides, the CDR3 is TGTGCCAGCTCACCACCGGGCGGGAGCTACAATGAGCAGTTCTTC. Protein product: CASSPPGGSYNEQFF.

This clone was observed a single time. The chain uses TRBV28 and TRBJ2-1; TRBD1 is a possible D gene (5 bases). The CDR3 is made up of 15 amino acids. Trimming pared 3 bases from V and 7 bases from J, leaving 16 bases between. Germline lookup yields CDR1 MDHEN and CDR2 SYDVKM. In DNA form, the CDR3 reads TGTGCCAGCAGTTTCCTCCAGGGTCGGTTGAATGAGCAGTTCTTC. This sequence encodes CASSFLQGRLNEQFF.

This clone has more than one count but fewer than ten. The sample carries other DNA sequences with the same CDR3. The rearrangement joins TRBV5-1 to TRBJ2-1; the match to TRBD2 covers 10 bases. With 1 base clipped from V and 4 bases from J, the junction kept 5 bases outside the gene matches. In germline, CDR1 is SGHRS, CDR2 YFSETQ. The CDR3 is 16 residues long. The CDR3 nucleotides are TGCGCCAGCAGCTTGAGTCCTAGCGGGAGTTACAATGAGCAGTTCTTC. This encodes CASSLSPSGSYNEQFF. Full variable domain (rest looked up from reference TRBV5-1 and TRBJ2-1): KAGVTQTPRYLIKTRGQQVTLSCSPISGHRSVSWYQQTPGQGLQFLFEYFSETQRNKGNFPGRFSGRQFSNSRSEMNVSTLELGDSALYLCASSLSPSGSYNEQFFGPGTRLTVL.

The chain links TRBV9 to TRBJ2-1; 9 nucleotides match TRBD1. Germline CDR1 reads SGDLS; CDR2 reads YYNGEE. Trimming removed 2 bases from V and 5 bases from J; junction bases left unmatched: 14. The CDR3 has 18 amino acids. Here the CDR3 DNA reads TGTGCCAGCAGCGTCAGACCTACCCGGGACAGGGTCCACAATGAGCAGTTCTTC. This gives the protein CASSVRPTRDRVHNEQFF.

The chain employs TRBV6-5 and TRBJ2-7; D perhaps matches TRBD1 (5 bases). The CDR3 contains 14 residues. V dropped 11 bases and J dropped 0 bases, with 17 bases sitting between them. Germline V gene data show CDR1 as MNHEY and CDR2 as SVGAGI. CDR3 bases: TGTGCCGGCAAGAGGACACTAACCTCCTACGAGCAGTACTTC. It yields the protein CAGKRTLTSYEQYF.

The chain combines TRBV7-2 with TRBJ1-2, with TRBD1 matching over 7 bases. Germline CDR1 and CDR2: SGHTA and FQGNSA. V dropped 8 bases and J dropped 7; count of bases not matched to a gene: 16. This CDR3 spans 15 amino acids. CDR3 sequence (DNA): TGTGCCAGCCACCCCGCGCGCAGGGGGAGCGTTGGCTACACCTTC. Translating it yields CASHPARRGSVGYTF.

The V gene is TRBV4-3, the J gene TRBJ2-1, with 13 bases identical to TRBD2. The CDR3 is 17 amino acids. Losses at the gene ends were 3 bases for V and 3 bases for J; bases not matched to a gene: 5. Germline lookup yields CDR1 LGHNA and CDR2 YSLEER. In DNA, the CDR3 is TGCGCCAGCAGCCAGGACGGACTAGCGGGAGTCTACAATGAGCAGTTCTTC. Protein: CASSQDGLAGVYNEQFF.

The J gene is TRBJ2-1, the V gene TRBV18; 11 bases match TRBD2. The CDR3 runs to 16 residues. Germline V gene sequence: CDR1 KGHSH, CDR2 LQKENI. V shed 2 bases, J shed 7 bases, and the junction held 7 bases outside the gene matches. The CDR3 DNA follows: TGTGCCAGCTCACCATGGGCTAGCGGGAGGCGAAATGAGCAGTTCTTC. The encoded protein is CASSPWASGRRNEQFF.

With regard to this clone: A junction end diverges from the germline sequence, so it may reflect a read error. The gene calls are TRBV5-4 and TRBJ2-7; no clear D. This CDR3 is built from 10 residues. CDR1 is SGHNT, CDR2 YYREEE, per germline (reference sequence). The CDR3 reads CASSLGKRNF. CDR3 DNA sequence: TGTGCCAGCAGCTTGGGAAAGAGGAACTTC. Drawing the rest from reference TRBV5-4 and TRBJ2-7, the complete variable domain is ETGVTQSPTHLIKTRGQQVTLRCSSQSGHNTVSWYQQALGQGPQFIFQYYREEENGRGNFPPRFSGLQFPNYSSELNVNALELDDSALYLCASSLGKRNFGPGTRLTVT.

The rearrangement links TRBV2 to TRBJ2-7; the D gene is possibly TRBD1 (6 bases). Germline V gene data show CDR1 as SNHLY and CDR2 as FYNNEI. The CDR3 contains 15 residues. Trimming shortened V by 6 bases and J by 6 bases, and 21 bases separated the two germline ends. The CDR3 loop is CASRYTGTPPPEQYF. For the CDR3, the DNA is TGTGCCAGCAGGTACACCGGGACACCTCCTCCCGAGCAGTACTTC.

This chain joins TRBV2 and TRBJ2-1; TRBD2 might be the D (5 bases). The germline CDR1 and CDR2 sequences are SNHLY and FYNNEI. The CDR3 contains 14 residues. V was clipped by 7 bases and J by 5 bases, with 15 bases between them. The DNA for the CDR3 is TGTGCCAGCAATAAGAGGGAGTTAGACAATGAGCAGTTCTTC. Protein product: CASNKRELDNEQFF.

The V gene is TRBV7-8, the J gene TRBJ2-1; possible D gene TRBD2, 5 bases. The germline CDR1 and CDR2 sequences are SGHVS and FQNEAQ. This CDR3 has 16 amino acids. V lost 6 bases, J lost 3 bases, and 18 bases lay in between. CDR3 bases: TGTGCCAGCAGTCCCACGAGAAGCGGAATCTACAATGAGCAGTTCTTC. It codes for CASSPTRSGIYNEQFF.

The V call is TRBV27, the J call TRBJ2-7, with 7 bases fitting TRBD1. The V segment lost 5 bases and the J segment 3 bases; nucleotides outside the gene matches: 22. This CDR3 has 19 amino acids. Germline CDR1 is MNHEY and CDR2 is SMNVEV (reference sequence). CDR3 loop: CASSPTRDLEGASIYEQYF. The DNA for the CDR3 is TGTGCCAGCAGTCCAACCCGGGACCTTGAGGGGGCGAGTATCTACGAGCAGTACTTC.

In DNA form, the CDR3 reads TGTGCCACCAGCAGAGTGCTCGTAGCGGACCAAGAGACCCAGTACTTC. Its translation: CATSRVLVADQETQYF. The chain joins TRBV15 to TRBJ2-5, with TRBD2 as a possible D gene (6 bases). The CDR3 is made up of 16 amino acids. Germline CDR1 reads LNHNV; CDR2 reads YYDKDF (reference sequence). V was clipped by 1 base and J by 0 bases, with 12 bases between them. The whole variable domain, filled in from reference TRBV15 and TRBJ2-5, reads DAMVIQNPRYQVTQFGKPVTLSCSQTLNHNVMYWYQQKSSQAPKLLFHYYDKDFNNEADTPDNFQSRRPNTSFCFLDIRSPGLGDTAMYLCATSRVLVADQETQYFGPGTRLLVL.

This clone was recorded only once. The chain has TRBV4-1 and TRBJ2-3; D uncertain. Germline V gene lookup returns CDR1 MGHRA and CDR2 YSYEKL. The ends were cut back, 4 bases at V and 3 bases at J, with 14 bases in the middle. The CDR3 has 15 amino acids. CDR3 DNA: TGCGCCAGCAGCCGAGGAGAATCCTTTACAGATACGCAGTATTTT. Its translation: CASSRGESFTDTQYF.